Sequencing of this T cell receptor (beta chain) was carried out in a study of blood T cell repertoires in COVID-19. For the study at large: The United States, Italy and Spain supplied acute and convalescent COVID-19 samples. T cells, B-cell-depleted T cells, or PBMCs supplied cDNA or gDNA.

As processed by the authors: It was from reference gene primer amplification that nucleated cell counts were estimated. Libraries were prepared by immunoSEQ multiplex PCR; TCRdb keeps only in-frame clonotypes and omits some of them. V, J and clone size are those of that table, while D and trimming were read from the DNA. In the table there are around 59,000 clones, 75% to 85% of which are singletons. CDR1 and CDR2 (germline): SGHTA, FQGNSA. The CDR3 covers 15 residues. The ends were cut back, 1 base at V and 1 base at J, with 10 bases in the middle. The sequenced sample consisted of peripheral blood. The source of this sequence is a man in his 60s with acute or convalescent COVID-19. The chain joins TRBV7-2 to TRBJ1-1; no clear D. The CDR3 loop is CASSLDRTANTEAFF. The CDR3 DNA follows: TGTGCCAGCAGCTTAGATAGAACAGCGAACACTGAAGCTTTCTTT.